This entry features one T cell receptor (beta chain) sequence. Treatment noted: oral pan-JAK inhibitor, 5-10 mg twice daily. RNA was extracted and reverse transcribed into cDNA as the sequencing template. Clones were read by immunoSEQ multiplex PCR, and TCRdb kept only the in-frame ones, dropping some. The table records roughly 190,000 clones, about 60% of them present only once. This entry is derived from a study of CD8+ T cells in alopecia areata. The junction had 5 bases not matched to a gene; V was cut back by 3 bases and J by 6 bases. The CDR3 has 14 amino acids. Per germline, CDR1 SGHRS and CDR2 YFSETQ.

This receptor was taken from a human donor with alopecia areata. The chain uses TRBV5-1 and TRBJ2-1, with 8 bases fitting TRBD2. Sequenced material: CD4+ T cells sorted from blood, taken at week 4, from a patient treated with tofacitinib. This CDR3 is CASSSGLVTNEQFF. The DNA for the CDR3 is TGCGCCAGCAGCTCGGGACTAGTTACCAATGAGCAGTTCTTC.